Listed here are 15 T cell receptor beta chains from one sample, sequenced in a study of cytomegalovirus exposure and HLA in healthy donors. 13 Jbeta primers and 60 Vbeta primers were used for the PCR. The repertoire was sequenced with immunoSEQ multiplex PCR; TCRdb's copy has only in-frame clones and lacks some. The data contain 90,000 to 150,000 clones, 77% of them singletons. Sequencing used PBMCs. The receptors shown here come from a man younger than 35 in good health and CMV-seropositive.

This chain uses TRBV19 with TRBJ2-2; 8 nucleotides align to TRBD1. V shed 5 bases and J 7 bases; nucleotides not matched to a gene: 6. CDR1 is LNHDA and CDR2 is SQIVND in the germline V gene (reference sequence). The CDR3 contains 14 residues. In DNA form, the CDR3 reads TGTGCCAGTAGTCCCGGACAGGGAATCGGGGAGCTGTTTTTT. Translation: CASSPGQGIGELFF.

The V call is TRBV13, the J call TRBJ2-3; 14 nucleotides agree with TRBD2. CDR1 and CDR2 (germline): PRHDT, FYEKMQ (reference sequence). The CDR3 has 17 amino acids. J gave up 7 bases and V 2 bases, and 8 bases lay outside the gene matches. CDR3 in amino acids: CASSLKGLAGAFNTQYF. In nucleotides, the CDR3 is TGTGCCAGCAGCTTAAAGGGACTAGCGGGGGCCTTTAATACGCAGTATTTT.

The rearrangement uses TRBV27 and TRBJ2-2, with 8 bases matching TRBD2. With V trimmed by 5 bases and J by 0 bases, 2 bases remained unmatched. The germline CDR1 and CDR2 sequences are MNHEY and SMNVEV (reference sequence). The CDR3 covers 15 residues. The CDR3 region is CASSIAGTNTGELFF. CDR3 sequence (DNA): TGTGCCAGCAGTATAGCGGGAACGAACACCGGGGAGCTGTTTTTT.

J is TRBJ2-7 and V is TRBV6-5, with D perhaps TRBD1 (5 bases). The CDR3 length is 16 residues. V dropped 2 bases and J dropped 3 bases, with 17 bases sitting between them. Germline CDR1 MNHEY, CDR2 SVGAGI. The CDR3 spells CASSYGAATSFYEQYF. Written as DNA, the CDR3 is TGTGCCAGCAGTTACGGGGCGGCTACCTCATTCTACGAGCAGTACTTC.

Details on this clone: At the DNA level, this CDR3 is encoded by other sequences in the same sample as well. This chain links TRBV5-1 with TRBJ1-1; D is unclear. CDR3 length: 14 amino acids. Germline V gives CDR1 SGHRS, CDR2 YFSETQ. The V end lost 4 bases, the J end lost 1 base, and 11 bases lay between the germline ends. This chain's CDR3 is CASSLDGRNTEAFF. CDR3 in DNA: TGCGCCAGCAGCCTGGACGGGAGGAACACTGAAGCTTTCTTT.

The genes are TRBV19 and TRBJ1-3; D is uncertain. The CDR3 is 12 amino acids. V was cut by 4 bases and J by 3 bases, with 4 bases left in between. Per germline, CDR1 LNHDA and CDR2 SQIVND (reference sequence). The CDR3 is CASSTIGNTIYF. Written as DNA, the CDR3 is TGTGCCAGTAGTACCATTGGAAACACCATATATTTT.

This clone was observed a few times. V and J are TRBV6-1 and TRBJ2-1; TRBD2 might be the D (5 bases). V was clipped by 5 bases and J by 7 bases, with 12 bases between them. CDR3 length: 13 amino acids. The germline CDR1 and CDR2 sequences are MNHNS and SASEGT. The CDR3, as DNA: TGTGCCAGCAGTCAGGACTGGCGGAATGAGCAGTTCTTC. It codes for CASSQDWRNEQFF.

A few counts support this clone. The V call is TRBV6-5, the J call TRBJ2-2; tentatively, D is TRBD2 (5 bases). CDR3 length: 14 amino acids. The V and J ends lost 2 bases and 6 bases respectively, with 10 bases between them. Germline values: CDR1 MNHEY, CDR2 SVGAGI. Written as DNA, the CDR3 is TGTGCCAGCAGTTACGTCGGGGTCCCCGGGGAGCTGTTTTTT. It translates to CASSYVGVPGELFF.

The chain employs TRBV2 and TRBJ1-4, with TRBD1 matching over 7 bases. CDR1 and CDR2 (germline): SNHLY, FYNNEI. With V trimmed by 3 bases and J by 7 bases, 5 bases remained unmatched. This CDR3 is 14 amino acids long. The CDR3 nucleotides are TGTGCCAGCAGTGACAGAGGGGGCGTTGAAAAACTGTTTTTT. This encodes CASSDRGGVEKLFF.

The chain combines TRBV29-1 with TRBJ2-5; 7 positions match TRBD2. Germline V gives CDR1 SQVTM, CDR2 ANQGSEA. V lost 8 bases to trimming and J lost 4 bases; unmatched junction nucleotides: 7. The CDR3 has 12 amino acids. In DNA, the CDR3 is TGCAGCTCGCGGGAGTCTGGAGAGACCCAGTACTTC. It specifies CSSRESGETQYF.

V is TRBV14 and J is TRBJ1-2; D not certain. The CDR3 runs to 15 residues. The germline gives CDR1 SGHDN, CDR2 FVKESK. V lost 4 bases, J lost 6 bases, and 18 bases lay in between. The CDR3 DNA sequence: TGTGCCAGCAGCCCGGGAATAGATAGAGGCGATGGCTACACCTTC. This codes for CASSPGIDRGDGYTF.

There are a few counts of this clone. The chain carries TRBV7-9 and TRBJ2-5; 8 positions agree with TRBD2. The last part of the DNA fits TRBJ2-7 better; the J call may be wrong. Germline CDR1 reads SEHNR; CDR2 reads FQNEAQ (reference sequence). CDR3 length: 14 amino acids. In nucleotides, the CDR3 is TGTGCCAGCGGAATTAGCGGGACTACCTACGAGCAGTACTTC. Its translation is CASGISGTTYEQYF.

Comments on this clone: The same CDR3 arises from other DNA sequences in this sample as well. The chain's CDR3 is CASSQDPVTEAFF. CDR3 sequence (DNA): TGCGCCAGCAGCCAAGATCCGGTCACTGAAGCTTTCTTT. The rearrangement joins TRBV4-1 to TRBJ1-1; no clear D gene. Germline CDR1 and CDR2: MGHRA and YSYEKL. Trimming stripped 0 bases from V and 4 bases from J, with 6 bases between. The CDR3 is 13 amino acids.

Only a few counts were recorded for this clone. The chain uses TRBV19 and TRBJ1-1; D remains ambiguous. Germline V gene sequence: CDR1 LNHDA, CDR2 SQIVND (reference sequence). Trimming shortened V by 11 bases and J by 1 base, and 14 bases separated the two germline ends. CDR3 length equals 13 residues. The CDR3 DNA reads TGTGCCGCTAAGGAGACGCGGAACACTGAAGCTTTCTTT. It is translated as CAAKETRNTEAFF.

The chain joins TRBV18 to TRBJ1-3, with D tentatively TRBD1 (6 bases). The CDR3 runs to 15 residues. The V end lost 1 base, the J end lost 0 bases, and 7 bases lay between the germline ends. Germline CDR1 reads KGHSH; CDR2 reads LQKENI. CDR3 in amino acids: CASSPRTVSGNTIYF. For the CDR3, the DNA is TGTGCCAGCTCACCACGGACAGTCTCTGGAAACACCATATATTTT. Based on the CDR3 plus reference TRBV18 and TRBJ1-3, the full variable domain is NAGVMQNPRHLVRRRGQEARLRCSPMKGHSHVYWYRQLPEEGLKFMVYLQKENIIDESGMPKERFSAEFPKEGPSILRIQQVVRGDSAAYFCASSPRTVSGNTIYFGEGSWLTVV.